Sequencing of this TCR beta chain was carried out in a study of PD-L1 blockade in urothelial cancer. At the level of the study: Atezolizumab therapy began for patients around 2014, dosed at 1,200 mg intravenously every 3 weeks. Typically, measured as a median, blood samples had approximately 130,000 T cells.

Germline values: CDR1 MNHNS, CDR2 SASEGT. V shed 5 bases and J 6 bases; nucleotides not matched to a gene: 11. The CDR3 runs to 15 residues. The protocol was immunoSEQ multiplex PCR, while the TCRdb copy is restricted to in-frame clones and leaves out a portion. This table holds more than 60,000 clones, approximately 91% found once. Time point defined: peripheral blood 6 weeks after treatment start. Patients were diagnosed with urothelial carcinoma, either locally advanced or metastatic. Samples were collected from each patient before treatment and during treatment. Each patient gave between 1 and 8 of them in total.

The V call is TRBV6-1, the J call TRBJ2-7; TRBD1 agrees at 9 bases. The TCR was taken from a man aged 55 to 70 with urothelial cancer. Sequencing used PBMCs, obtained around atezolizumab (anti-PD-L1) treatment. The CDR3 DNA is TGTGCCAGCAGTCCGGGACAGGGCCCTATCGGCGAGCAGTACTTC. Translation gives CASSPGQGPIGEQYF.